This passage covers 5 T cell receptor beta chains from one sample sequenced in a study of blood T cell repertoires in COVID-19. Data came from immunoSEQ multiplex PCR; TCRdb stores just in-frame clones and leaves some out. The sample carries 250,000 or so clones, nearly 90% recorded once. The sample taken for sequencing was peripheral blood. The receptors come from a young woman with acute or convalescent COVID-19.

The chain joins TRBV5-6 to TRBJ1-6; unclear D gene. Trimming pared 6 bases from V and 9 bases from J, leaving 13 bases between. Germline V gene sequence: CDR1 SGHDT, CDR2 YYEEEE. The CDR3 loop spans 13 amino acids. CDR3 amino acids: CASTLQPGSPLHF. The CDR3 nucleotides read TGTGCCAGCACCTTACAACCTGGTTCACCCCTCCACTTT.

J is TRBJ2-3 and V is TRBV7-9, with a weak D call TRBD2 (5 bases). The CDR3 has 16 amino acids. CDR1 and CDR2 from the germline V gene are SEHNR and FQNEAQ (reference sequence). V lost 6 bases and J lost 3, with 19 bases in between. This chain's CDR3 is CASRPSQERSTDTQYF. The CDR3 bases are TGTGCCAGCAGACCTTCTCAGGAGCGGAGTACAGATACGCAGTATTTT.

The J gene is TRBJ2-1, the V gene TRBV27; TRBD1 matches 9 bases. Germline values: CDR1 MNHEY, CDR2 SMNVEV (reference sequence). V gave up 4 bases and J gave up 4 bases; unmatched junction bases: 5. The CDR3 contains 15 residues. CDR3 in DNA: TGTGCCAGCAGTTCACGGACAGGGGTGTACAATGAGCAGTTCTTC. Translated, it gives CASSSRTGVYNEQFF.

This clone has just a few counts. The chain links TRBV29-1 to TRBJ1-1; D may be TRBD1 (5 bases). This CDR3 has 11 residues. Germline values: CDR1 SQVTM, CDR2 ANQGSEA. V lost 4 bases, J lost 7 bases, and 10 bases lay in between. The CDR3 DNA reads as TGCAGCGTTGCGGGCCAGGGTGAAGCTTTCTTT. This translates into CSVAGQGEAFF.

This clone was observed once. The chain employs TRBV12-3 or TRBV12-4 and TRBJ1-1; the D gene is possibly TRBD1 (5 bases). The CDR3 spans 12 residues. Trimming removed 7 bases at V and 6 bases at J, with 12 bases between. CDR3 DNA: TGTGCCAGCAAAAGGGGATTTTCTGAAGCTTTCTTT. Its protein product is CASKRGFSEAFF.